These T cell receptor beta chains were read from a single sample in a study of blood T cell repertoires in COVID-19. Sequencing was performed with immunoSEQ multiplex PCR; in TCRdb, only in-frame clones are kept and a portion is missing. Of 60,000 to 70,000 clones in the sample, 85% are singletons; the top ten hold 2.5% to 3%. The sequencing sample was made of peripheral blood. Receptor source: a man older than 75 with acute or convalescent COVID-19. Both conserved end residues are part of each CDR3. A D gene is named only where the DNA matches it firmly. A row's size may be missing; if present it is once, few, many or a size class.

j_gene	v_gene	d_gene	abundance	CDR3aa	CDR3nt
TRBJ1-1	TRBV10-3	.	.	CATRAFEVGTEAFF	TGTGCCACGAGGGCATTTGAAGTCGGCACTGAAGCTTTCTTT
TRBJ2-3	TRBV30	.	.	CAWRWRGGTDTQYF	TGTGCCTGGCGCTGGAGGGGCGGCACAGATACGCAGTATTTT
TRBJ1-1	TRBV29-1	.	.	CSVEGQANTEAFF	TGCAGCGTTGAAGGCCAGGCCAACACTGAAGCTTTCTTT
TRBJ2-7	TRBV4-1	TRBD1	once	CASSQDRQGQTYEQYF	TGCGCCAGCAGCCAAGATCGACAGGGGCAGACCTACGAGCAGTACTTC
TRBJ1-4	TRBV14	TRBD1	.	CASSGTATNEKLFF	TGTGCCAGCAGCGGGACAGCAACTAATGAAAAACTGTTTTTT
TRBJ1-1	TRBV11-2	.	few	CASSLTGWNTEAFF	TGTGCCAGCAGCCTGACAGGATGGAACACTGAAGCTTTCTTT
TRBJ2-2	TRBV10-2	TRBD2	few	CASRLAGGGSTGELFF	TGCGCCAGCAGGCTAGCGGGAGGAGGTTCGACCGGGGAGCTGTTTTTT
TRBJ1-1	TRBV5-1	TRBD1	.	CASSPGDRGSGEAFF	TGCGCCAGCAGCCCGGGGGACAGGGGTAGTGGTGAAGCTTTCTTT
TRBJ2-1	TRBV7-2	TRBD2	.	CASSPPGLAYNEQFF	TGTGCCAGCAGCCCCCCGGGACTAGCCTACAATGAGCAGTTCTTC
TRBJ1-5	TRBV19	.	.	CASRRDSHSNQPQHF	TGTGCCAGTAGACGGGACTCACATAGCAATCAGCCCCAGCATTTT
TRBJ2-3	TRBV5-4	TRBD2	.	CASSPPGTRSTDTQYF	TGTGCCAGCAGCCCCCCCGGGACTAGAAGCACAGATACGCAGTATTTT
TRBJ2-2	TRBV5-1	TRBD2	.	CASSLGGLVSTGELFF	TGCGCCAGCAGCTTGGGGGGACTAGTAAGCACCGGGGAGCTGTTTTTT
TRBJ1-1	TRBV9	TRBD1	.	CASSGSGQGASYAFF	TGTGCCAGCAGCGGAAGCGGACAGGGGGCAAGTTATGCTTTCTTT
TRBJ1-1	TRBV30	TRBD1	.	CAWRLTGKGTEAFF	TGTGCCTGGAGGTTGACAGGGAAGGGGACTGAAGCTTTCTTT
TRBJ1-4	TRBV18	.	.	CASSPRLQAVNEKLFF	TGTGCCAGCTCACCACGGTTACAGGCGGTTAATGAAAAACTGTTTTTT
TRBJ2-2	TRBV9	TRBD2	.	CASSGGLAGTWSTGELFF	TGTGCCAGCAGCGGGGGACTAGCGGGAACCTGGAGCACCGGGGAGCTGTTTTTT
TRBJ2-7	TRBV11-2	TRBD1	.	CASSPPGQGSEQYF	TGTGCCAGCAGCCCTCCGGGACAGGGTTCCGAGCAGTACTTC
TRBJ2-5	TRBV7-2	.	.	CASSLVGGLETQYF	TGTGCCAGCAGCTTAGTCGGGGGGCTAGAGACCCAGTACTTC